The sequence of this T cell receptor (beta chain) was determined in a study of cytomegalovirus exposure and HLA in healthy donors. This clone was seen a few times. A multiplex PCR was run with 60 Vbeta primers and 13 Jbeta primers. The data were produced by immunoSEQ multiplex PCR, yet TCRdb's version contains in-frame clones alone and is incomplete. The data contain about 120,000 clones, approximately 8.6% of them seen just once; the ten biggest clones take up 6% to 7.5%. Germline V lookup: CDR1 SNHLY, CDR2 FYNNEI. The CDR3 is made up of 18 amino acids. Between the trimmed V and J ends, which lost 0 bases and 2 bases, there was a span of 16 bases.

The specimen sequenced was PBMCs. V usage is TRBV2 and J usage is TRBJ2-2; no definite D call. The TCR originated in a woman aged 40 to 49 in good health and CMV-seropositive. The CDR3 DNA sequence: TGTGCCAGCAGTGAAGCGCTTCATGGAGCAGAAAACACCGGGGAGCTGTTTTTT. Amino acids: CASSEALHGAENTGELFF.